This T cell receptor (beta chain) appears in the sequencing data of a study of OX40 agonist ivuxolimab in advanced cancers. Study information: Ivuxolimab is an agonistic anti-OX40 (CD134) antibody, and patients were treated with it. Patients were dosed intravenously with ivuxolimab at 0.01 to 10 mg/kg every 2 weeks. Patients undergoing dose escalation presented with hepatocellular carcinoma, melanoma, renal cell or head and neck cancer.

On this clone: Its specificity is unknown.

Study conclusions and caveats: The authors did not determine the antigen specificity of the expanded peripheral T cells.

The ends were cut back, 5 bases at V and 3 bases at J, with 5 bases in the middle. The CDR3 extends over 12 amino acids. Germline CDR1 reads ENHRY; CDR2 reads SYGVKD. Generated by immunoSEQ multiplex PCR, the TCRdb table keeps only in-frame clones and is missing some. The data contain about 48,000 clones, around 90% of them seen just once; the ten biggest clones take up about three fifths. The sequencing here drew on CD4+ or CD8+ T cells sorted from blood, taken in a trial of the OX40 agonist ivuxolimab. The genes are TRBV10-3 and TRBJ1-5; D not resolved. The clonotype was recovered from an adult with an advanced solid tumor such as melanoma, head and neck, liver or kidney cancer. Here the CDR3 reads CAISPDNQPQHF. Written as DNA, the CDR3 is TGTGCCATCAGTCCCGACAATCAGCCCCAGCATTTT.